Sequencing of this T cell receptor (beta chain) was carried out in a study of shared clonotypes between healthy human individuals. Study background: A couple of women and a few men aged 18 to 49 served as donors.

CDR1 is SGHVS and CDR2 is FQNEAQ in the germline V gene. The length of the CDR3 is 14 residues. The ends lost 5 bases at V and 4 bases at J; junction bases unmatched: 5. Data came from immunoSEQ multiplex PCR; TCRdb stores just in-frame clones and leaves some out. The sample has 520,000 or so clones, approximately 85% seen once. The sequence was collected from a woman aged 40 to 49 in good health. Some clones in this sample may be carry-over from other donors' samples. Input material: PBMCs. This rearrangement joins TRBV7-8 to TRBJ2-5, with 9 bases that match TRBD2. The CDR3 sequence is CASSPVAGVETQYF. The CDR3 DNA sequence: TGTGCCAGCAGCCCAGTAGCGGGAGTAGAGACCCAGTACTTC.